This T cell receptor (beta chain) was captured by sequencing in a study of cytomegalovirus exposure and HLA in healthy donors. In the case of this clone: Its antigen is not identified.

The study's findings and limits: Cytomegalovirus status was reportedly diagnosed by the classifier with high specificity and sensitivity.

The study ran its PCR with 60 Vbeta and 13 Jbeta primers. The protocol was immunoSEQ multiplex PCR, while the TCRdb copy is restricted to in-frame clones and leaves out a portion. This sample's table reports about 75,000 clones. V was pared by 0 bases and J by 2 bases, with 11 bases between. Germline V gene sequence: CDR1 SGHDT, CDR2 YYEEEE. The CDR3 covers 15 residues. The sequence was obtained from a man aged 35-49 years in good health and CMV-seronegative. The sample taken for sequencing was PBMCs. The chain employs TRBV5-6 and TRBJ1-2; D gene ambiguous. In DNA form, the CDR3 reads TGTGCCAGCAGCTTGGTGGGCCGGGAGAACTATGGCTACACCTTC. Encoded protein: CASSLVGRENYGYTF.